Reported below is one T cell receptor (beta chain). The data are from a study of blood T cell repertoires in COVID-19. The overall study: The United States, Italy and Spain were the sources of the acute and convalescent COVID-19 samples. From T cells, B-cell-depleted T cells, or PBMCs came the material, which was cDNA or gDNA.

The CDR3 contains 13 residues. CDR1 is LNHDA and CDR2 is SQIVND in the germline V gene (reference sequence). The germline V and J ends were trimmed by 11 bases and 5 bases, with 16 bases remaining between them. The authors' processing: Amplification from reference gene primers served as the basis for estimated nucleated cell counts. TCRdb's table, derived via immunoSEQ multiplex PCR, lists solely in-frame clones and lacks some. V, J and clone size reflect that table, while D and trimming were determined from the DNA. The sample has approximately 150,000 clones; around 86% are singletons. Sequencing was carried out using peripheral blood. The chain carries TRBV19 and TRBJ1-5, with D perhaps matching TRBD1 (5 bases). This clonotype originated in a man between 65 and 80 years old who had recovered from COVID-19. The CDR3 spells CASESGGHQPQHF. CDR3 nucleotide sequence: TGTGCCTCAGAATCGGGGGGACATCAGCCCCAGCATTTT.